What follows are 17 T cell receptor beta chains derived from one specimen sequenced in a study of control samples from healthy donors and cancer patients (dated by TCRdb to 2020 to 2021). Library preparation used the immunoSEQ multiplex PCR assay. This is the immuneACCESS table as TCRdb keeps it, with only in-frame sequences that have V and J called. A part of the clones is gone; compared with another copy, unresolved V genes explain less than half, and the rest is unexplained. This sample lists 150,000 to 200,000 clones; 88% were detected once. 4.9% of the sample belongs to the ten largest clones. The sample taken for sequencing was blood. Every receptor here comes from a woman aged 25-40 years in good health.

This clone was counted at least ten times. V and J are TRBV4-1 and TRBJ1-2, with D unresolved. There are 16 residues in the CDR3. CDR1 is MGHRA, CDR2 YSYEKL, per germline. Trimming removed 0 bases from V and 4 bases from J, with 15 bases in between. The DNA of the CDR3 is TGCGCCAGCAGCCAAGATTCGTCAGGAGGTCTCTATGGCTACACCTTC. Residues: CASSQDSSGGLYGYTF.

This chain uses TRBV4-1 with TRBJ1-2; D gene ambiguous. CDR1 is MGHRA, CDR2 YSYEKL, per germline. V shed 0 bases and J shed 4 bases, with 6 bases lying between them. The length of the CDR3 is 13 residues. The DNA for the CDR3 is TGCGCCAGCAGCCAAGACCTCGGCTATGGCTACACCTTC. Protein product: CASSQDLGYGYTF.

J is TRBJ2-7 and V is TRBV24-1, with 10 bases that match TRBD1. The CDR3 has 15 amino acids. The germline V gene encodes CDR1 KGHDR and CDR2 SFDVKD. Unmatched junction bases numbered 13, after V lost 9 bases and J lost 6 bases. In nucleotides, the CDR3 is TGTGCCACCGGGATATCCGGGACAGGGGTTGCCGAGCAGTACTTC. This sequence encodes CATGISGTGVAEQYF.

V gene TRBV4-2 combines with J gene TRBJ2-1; 9 bases line up with TRBD2. The CDR3 consists of 15 residues. J gave up 2 bases and V 6 bases, and 5 bases lay outside the gene matches. The germline CDR1 and CDR2 sequences are LGHNA and YNFKEQ. The CDR3 DNA sequence: TGTGCCAGCAGGTCAGCGGGAGGACCCTACAATGAGCAGTTCTTC. The encoded protein is CASRSAGGPYNEQFF.

The gene calls are TRBV10-3 and TRBJ1-3; 9 positions match TRBD1. J was trimmed by 2 bases and V by 10 bases; bases with no gene match: 9. Per germline, CDR1 ENHRY and CDR2 SYGVKD. This CDR3 region has 15 residues. The CDR3 protein is CATRDREGAGNTIYF. The CDR3 DNA follows: TGTGCCACCAGGGACAGGGAGGGTGCTGGAAACACCATATATTTT.

The V gene is TRBV15, the J gene TRBJ1-2, with no clear D. Germline loops: CDR1 LNHNV, CDR2 YYDKDF (reference sequence). The CDR3 consists of 14 residues. The V end was cut by 3 bases, the J end by 4 bases, with 12 bases between. The chain's CDR3 is CATSSPSEGYGYTF. The DNA for the CDR3 is TGTGCCACCAGCAGCCCGAGTGAGGGCTATGGCTACACCTTC. The full variable domain, in which reference TRBV15 and TRBJ1-2 provide the parts outside the CDR3, is DAMVIQNPRYQVTQFGKPVTLSCSQTLNHNVMYWYQQKSSQAPKLLFHYYDKDFNNEADTPDNFQSRRPNTSFCFLDIRSPGLGDTAMYLCATSSPSEGYGYTFGSGTRLTVV.

The chain joins TRBV4-1 to TRBJ2-7, with D maybe TRBD2 (6 bases). This CDR3 has 14 residues. The germline gives CDR1 MGHRA, CDR2 YSYEKL. V lost 2 bases and J lost 2, with 10 bases in between. CDR3 DNA: TGCGCCAGCAGCCAAACCGGGAGCCCCTACGAGCAGTACTTC. Its protein is CASSQTGSPYEQYF.

In regard to this clone: Mismatch with germline at one junction end may stem from a read error. The V call is TRBV29-1, the J call TRBJ1-1, with a weak D call TRBD1 (6 bases). The CDR3 runs 11 residues. Germline V lookup: CDR1 SQVTM, CDR2 ANQGSEA. In DNA, the CDR3 is TGCAGCGTTGATGGGGGCACTGGAGCTTTCTTT. It encodes CSVDGGTGAFF. Looking up the rest from reference TRBV29-1 and TRBJ1-1 gives the full variable domain: SAVISQKPSRDICQRGTSLTIQCQVDSQVTMMFWYRQQPGQSLTLIATANQGSEATYESGFVIDKFPISRPNLTFSTLTVSNMSPEDSSIYLCSVDGGTGAFFGQGTRLTVV.

In its sample, this clone was seen a few times. The chain links TRBV30 to TRBJ1-1, with D perhaps matching TRBD1 (5 bases). The CDR3 runs 14 residues. V dropped 0 bases and J dropped 6 bases, with 14 bases sitting between them. From germline, CDR1 is GTSNPN and CDR2 SVGIG (reference sequence). DNA for the CDR3: TGTGCCTGGAGTGTAGGTCGGGTGGGGGCTGAAGCTTTCTTT. Residues: CAWSVGRVGAEAFF.

The gene calls are TRBV10-2 and TRBJ1-1; no clear D gene. The CDR3 is 13 residues long. Per the germline V gene, CDR1 is WSHSY and CDR2 is SAAADI. V dropped 6 bases and J dropped 7 bases, with 15 bases sitting between them. Here the CDR3 DNA reads TGCGCCAGCAGACTTAGGGAAGAGGATGAAGCTTTCTTT. Protein product: CASRLREEDEAFF.

The CDR3 DNA reads as TGTGCCAATTGGGGTTTTCTTGGAGGCGGGGAGCTGTTTTTT. Translation: CANWGFLGGGELFF. This chain connects TRBV21-1 to TRBJ2-2; TRBD2 reflects the table's D call only, with no check against the DNA. TRBV21-1 is a listed pseudogene. The CDR3 consists of 14 residues.

J is TRBJ2-2 and V is TRBV7-8, with a tentative D call TRBD1 (5 bases). The CDR3 runs 14 residues. V was cut by 5 bases and J by 6 bases, with 13 bases left in between. Germline V CDR1 and CDR2: SGHVS, FQNEAQ. In nucleotides, the CDR3 is TGTGCCAGCAGCAGCACCGGCAGGGCCGGGGAGCTGTTTTTT. It specifies CASSSTGRAGELFF. The full variable domain, its missing parts supplied by reference TRBV7-8 and TRBJ2-2, is GAGVSQSPRYKVAKRGQDVALRCDPISGHVSLFWYQQALGQGPEFLTYFQNEAQLDKSGLPSDRFFAERPEGSVSTLKIQRTQQEDSAVYLCASSSTGRAGELFFGEGSRLTVL.

The chain employs TRBV4-2 and TRBJ2-2, with a weak D call TRBD2 (5 bases). The CDR3 consists of 15 residues. The germline CDR1 and CDR2 sequences are LGHNA and YNFKEQ. Trimming shortened V by 2 bases and J by 5 bases, and 12 bases separated the two germline ends. The CDR3 loop is CASSQLTSQTGELFF. For the CDR3, the DNA is TGTGCCAGCAGCCAACTCACTAGTCAGACCGGGGAGCTGTTTTTT.

CDR3 residues: CAWSVFGSNTEAFF. The CDR3 region has the DNA TGTGCCTGGAGTGTTTTCGGCTCTAACACTGAAGCTTTCTTT. The chain recombines TRBV30 with TRBJ1-1, with D unresolved. Germline assignment: CDR1 GTSNPN and CDR2 SVGIG (reference sequence). This CDR3 is built from 14 residues. Trimming cost V 0 bases and J 2 bases, with 10 bases left between them.

The chain has TRBV6-1 and TRBJ2-7; 8 nucleotides agree with TRBD1. The V segment lost 3 bases and the J segment 3 bases; nucleotides outside the gene matches: 4. Germline V gene data show CDR1 as MNHNS and CDR2 as SASEGT. CDR3 size: 14 residues. CDR3 nucleotide sequence: TGTGCCAGCAGTGATTGGACAGGGAACTACGAGCAGTACGTC. Encoded protein: CASSDWTGNYEQYV.

The gene calls are TRBV7-9 and TRBJ1-6; 10 nucleotides align to TRBD1. CDR3 size: 16 residues. The germline V gene has CDR1 SEHNR and CDR2 FQNEAQ (reference sequence). V shed 3 bases, J shed 8 bases, and the junction held 7 bases outside the gene matches. Here the CDR3 DNA reads TGTGCCAGCAGCTTCGACCGACAGGGGGCTCATTCACCCCTCCACTTT. Its protein product is CASSFDRQGAHSPLHF.

The chain's CDR3 is CASSFPGGELFF. The CDR3 nucleotides are TGTGCCAGCAGCTTCCCAGGCGGGGAGCTGTTTTTT. V usage is TRBV13 and J usage is TRBJ2-2, with D hard to call. Germline CDR1 PRHDT, CDR2 FYEKMQ (reference sequence). V was pared by 3 bases and J by 7 bases, with 6 bases between. This CDR3 region has 12 residues. Full variable domain (outside the CDR3, taken from reference TRBV13 and TRBJ2-2): AAGVIQSPRHLIKEKRETATLKCYPIPRHDTVYWYQQGPGQDPQFLISFYEKMQSDKGSIPDRFSAQQFSDYHSELNMSSLELGDSALYFCASSFPGGELFFGEGSRLTVL.